Included here is one T cell receptor beta chain sequence, with context. Via MiXCR, TCRdb re-called the PCR reads, giving one row per CDR3 protein. The sample records under 800,000 distinct CDR3 sequences, approximately 24% being singletons. The sample is drawn from a study of molecular identifiers for immune sequencing clone quantification. CDR3 length: 15 residues. Trimming pared 1 base from V and 3 bases from J, leaving 14 bases between. Germline values: CDR1 SGDLS, CDR2 YYNGEE. The sequenced sample was naive CD8+ T cells from blood, with Jurkat cell RNA spiked in. Subset noted: FACS-sorted CD8+CD4-CCR7+CD45RA+ naive T cells. The rearrangement uses TRBV9 and TRBJ2-7, with a possible D match to TRBD1 (5 bases). The source is a human donor in good health. Some libraries in this study had Jurkat cell RNA spiked in. CDR3 protein: CASSVSYPTDYEQYF. The CDR3 nucleotides read TGTGCCAGCAGCGTAAGCTATCCGACAGACTACGAGCAGTACTTC. Based on the CDR3 plus reference TRBV9 and TRBJ2-7, the full variable domain is DSGVTQTPKHLITATGQRVTLRCSPRSGDLSVYWYQQSLDQGLQFLIQYYNGEERAKGNILERFSAQQFPDLHSELNLSSLELGDSALYFCASSVSYPTDYEQYFGPGTRLTVT.